This TCR beta chain was retrieved from a study of cytomegalovirus exposure and HLA in healthy donors. Across the study: Ancestry clustering placed around 81% of several hundred genotyped donors in the Caucasian-associated cluster.

Study-wide points: The authors confirmed in vitro that a few CMV-associated chains were specific for CMV antigens.

Researchers ran the PCR with 60 Vbeta and 13 Jbeta primers. Repertoires were generated with immunoSEQ multiplex PCR, while TCRdb's copy carries only in-frame clones and drops some. The sample lists more than 150,000 clones, about four fifths seen once, with roughly 0.38% in the top ten. The CDR3 is 17 residues long. V was pared by 0 bases and J by 4 bases, with 7 bases of the junction left unmatched. Germline loops: CDR1 MGHRA, CDR2 YSYEKL. Points on this clone: Its specificity is unknown.

The rearrangement joins TRBV4-1 to TRBJ1-2; 11 nucleotides line up with TRBD1. Sample: PBMCs. The clonotype originates from a boy younger than 10 in good health and CMV-seronegative. In DNA, the CDR3 is TGCGCCAGCAGCCAAGAAGGGGCGGGACAGGGGGGCTATGGCTACACCTTC. This codes for CASSQEGAGQGGYGYTF.